These T cell receptor beta chains were read from a single sample in a study of T-cell reconstitution after alpha-beta-depleted transplantation in children. MiXCR, applied by TCRdb to the PCR reads, yields one record per CDR3 protein. The sample lists around 190,000 distinct CDR3 sequences; about 7% were seen once. The sequences come from PBMCs, collected before TCRalphabeta/CD19-depleted stem cell transplant. Receptor source: a boy between 2 and 10 years old with acute lymphoblastic leukemia, due to receive a stem cell transplant. CDR3s include the opening cysteine and the closing phenylalanine or tryptophan. A D gene is named only where the DNA matches it firmly. Clone size, where shown, is once, few, many, or a class for clones that have expanded.

d_call	clone_size	j_call	v_call	cdr3_nt	cdr3_aa
NA	NA	TRBJ2-7	TRBV7-6	TGTGCCAGCAGCCTCAAGAAGGGACGGGAGCAGTACTTC	CASSLKKGREQYF
NA	many	TRBJ1-1	TRBV5-1	TGCGCCAGCAGCTCCGGGACTCGGGCTTTCTTT	CASSSGTRAFF
TRBD1	few	TRBJ1-1	TRBV28	TGTGCCAGCAGTTCGAACTCACAGGGGGCGAGGAACACTGAAGCTTTCTTT	CASSSNSQGARNTEAFF
NA	few	TRBJ1-5	TRBV19	TGTGCCAGTAGACCAAATAAAGCAAGCAATCAGCCCCAGCATTTT	CASRPNKASNQPQHF
TRBD1	few	TRBJ1-1	TRBV7-9	TGTGCCAGCAGCGCCTACAGGGGCCTCTCTGGCACTGAAGCTTTCTTT	CASSAYRGLSGTEAFF
NA	once	TRBJ2-1	TRBV19	TGTGCCAGTAACCTAAGGACCTCCTACAATGAGCAGTTCTTC	CASNLRTSYNEQFF
TRBD2	many	TRBJ2-3	TRBV7-2	TGTGCCAGCAGCTTAGGACTAGCGGGAGGGACAGATACGCAGTATTTT	CASSLGLAGGTDTQYF
TRBD2	many	TRBJ2-5	TRBV20-1	TGCAGTGCTATCAAACCCACTAGCGGGCCACAAGAGACCCAGTACTTC	CSAIKPTSGPQETQYF
NA	NA	TRBJ1-2	TRBV12-3/TRBV12-4	TGTGCCAGCAGTTTCCGCCGGGCCGAATATGGCTACACCTTC	CASSFRRAEYGYTF
NA	few	TRBJ2-7	TRBV5-1	TGCGCCAGCAGGTTCGGTCCTCTATACGAGCAGTACTTC	CASRFGPLYEQYF
NA	many	TRBJ1-3	TRBV6-2/TRBV6-3	TGTGCCAGCCGGGATGTCAAGAGCTCTGGAAACACCATATATTTT	CASRDVKSSGNTIYF
TRBD2	many	TRBJ2-1	TRBV12-3/TRBV12-4	TGTGCCAGCAGTCGGGGACTATCCAACTCCTACAATGAGCAGTTCTTC	CASSRGLSNSYNEQFF
NA	many	TRBJ2-7	TRBV2	TGTGCCAGCGTCGTTGAGGCTTCCTACGAGCAGTACTTC	CASVVEASYEQYF
NA	many	TRBJ2-7	TRBV12-3/TRBV12-4	TGTGCCAGCAGTTTAGCGGGGTGGCAGGGAGGTTACGAGCAGTACTTC	CASSLAGWQGGYEQYF
TRBD1	many	TRBJ2-5	TRBV10-3	TGTGCCATCAGTGACCCGGGGGACAGGGAAGAGACCCAGTACTTC	CAISDPGDREETQYF
TRBD1	few	TRBJ2-2	TRBV20-1	TGCAGTGCTGACCCCCCTCCTCCAGGGGGCACCGGGGAGCTGTTTTTT	CSADPPPPGGTGELFF
NA	many	TRBJ1-1	TRBV12-3/TRBV12-4	TGTGCCAGCAGTGCAGGGTTCGCTGAAGCTTTCTTT	CASSAGFAEAFF
NA	many	TRBJ2-5	TRBV19	TGTGCCAGTCGGAGGGGAGAGACCCAGTACTTC	CASRRGETQYF
TRBD1	many	TRBJ1-4	TRBV24-1	TGTGCCACCAGTGATTCGACAGGGACGAATGAAAAACTGTTTTTT	CATSDSTGTNEKLFF
NA	many	TRBJ2-1	TRBV20-1	TGCAGTGCTTGGCCCCTAGCAGAGTCCAATGAGCAGTTCTTC	CSAWPLAESNEQFF
TRBD2	many	TRBJ2-7	TRBV15	TGTGCCACCAGCTTTATTAGCGGGAGCGGGTCGGACGAGCAGTACTTC	CATSFISGSGSDEQYF
TRBD2	few	TRBJ2-4	TRBV6-2/TRBV6-3	TGTGCCAGCAGAAACGCTCCGAGCGGGAGGTACATTCAGTACTTC	CASRNAPSGRYIQYF